This TCR beta chain appears in the sequencing data of a study of blood T cell repertoires in COVID-19 (dated by TCRdb to about 2020). Background on the whole study: Samples covering the acute and convalescent phases of COVID-19 were provided by collaborators in the United States, Italy and Spain. Nearly every sample came with metadata listing a de-identified subject ID, COVID-19 status, age in years and sex. Deeply sampled blood TCRbeta repertoires from subjects exposed to, actively infected with, or recovered from COVID-19 were included in the dataset. The prospective study material was composed of cDNA or gDNA derived from T cells, B-cell-depleted T cells, or PBMCs. HLA class I and class II types, where available, came from metadata supplied by the sample provider rather than from assay-based typing. The repertoires were made available in a free public database intended to serve as a resource for research on the immune response to SARS-CoV-2. Samples came from the ongoing ImmuneRACE study (first 160 participants) plus 1,254 subjects from 6 global collaborators.

TCRbeta CDR3 regions were amplified from genomic DNA using the immunoSEQ Assay, a bias-controlled multiplex PCR. Per the source publication's procedure: The number of nucleated cells in each sample was estimated by amplification of reference gene primers within the assay. To quantify the absolute abundance of each unique TCRbeta CDR3 rearrangement, sequence reads were collapsed and filtered. For each sample, productive Simpson clonality was calculated as the square root of Simpson's diversity index over productive rearrangements. In its TCRdb copy, this immuneACCESS table keeps in-frame sequences only and misses some clones. Where compared with another copy, unresolved V genes explain less than half of these, and the others have no known cause. That table furnishes V, J and clone size, whereas the DNA furnished D and trimming. The sample data list 350,000 to 400,000 clones, and roughly nine tenths of these were observed just once. In total, the top ten clones hold 0.8% to 0.9% of the sample.

Comment on this clone: No cognate antigen has been identified for it. Qualities for individual bases were not recorded, and no much larger clone is one base off.

The full study reports these points: The amount of clinical and demographic metadata varied by source and participant and was provided uncurated.

The CDR1 and CDR2 encoded by the germline V gene are SGHRS and YFSETQ. The CDR3 contains 16 residues, cysteine and phenylalanine counted. Only CDR3 DNA is held: 48 bases, read in frame from base 1. V loses 0 bases at its end and J loses 4 bases; junction bases beyond the gene matches: 3. Enrolling through a virtual design, the prospective study's participants ranged in age from roughly 18 to 90 years and lived across approximately 25 United States geographic areas. In the prospective study, participants were assigned to cohorts based on the clinical history participants reported in a screening survey and a study questionnaire. A participant counted as exposed if, within 2 weeks of entering the study, that participant had been in contact with someone who had a PCR-confirmed or clinician-diagnosed COVID-19 case. In the prospective study, whole blood, serum and a nasopharyngeal or oropharyngeal swab were collected from each participant by mobile phlebotomists. Over a roughly 2-month period, participants in the prospective study had the option of providing additional blood draws and questionnaires. Before DNA extraction, blood samples from the prospective study were shipped at room temperature or frozen.

Sequencing was performed on PBMCs or T cells enriched from blood (not recorded which). The clonotype comes from a woman between 35 and 50 years old who had been exposed to COVID-19. The receptor chain draws on TRBV5-1 and TRBJ2-3; TRBD2 lines up with 12 middle nucleotides. This receptor has the CDR3 CASSLGLAGAPDTQYF. In nucleotides, the sequence is TGCGCCAGCAGCTTGGGACTAGCGGGAGCCCCAGATACGCAGTATTTT.